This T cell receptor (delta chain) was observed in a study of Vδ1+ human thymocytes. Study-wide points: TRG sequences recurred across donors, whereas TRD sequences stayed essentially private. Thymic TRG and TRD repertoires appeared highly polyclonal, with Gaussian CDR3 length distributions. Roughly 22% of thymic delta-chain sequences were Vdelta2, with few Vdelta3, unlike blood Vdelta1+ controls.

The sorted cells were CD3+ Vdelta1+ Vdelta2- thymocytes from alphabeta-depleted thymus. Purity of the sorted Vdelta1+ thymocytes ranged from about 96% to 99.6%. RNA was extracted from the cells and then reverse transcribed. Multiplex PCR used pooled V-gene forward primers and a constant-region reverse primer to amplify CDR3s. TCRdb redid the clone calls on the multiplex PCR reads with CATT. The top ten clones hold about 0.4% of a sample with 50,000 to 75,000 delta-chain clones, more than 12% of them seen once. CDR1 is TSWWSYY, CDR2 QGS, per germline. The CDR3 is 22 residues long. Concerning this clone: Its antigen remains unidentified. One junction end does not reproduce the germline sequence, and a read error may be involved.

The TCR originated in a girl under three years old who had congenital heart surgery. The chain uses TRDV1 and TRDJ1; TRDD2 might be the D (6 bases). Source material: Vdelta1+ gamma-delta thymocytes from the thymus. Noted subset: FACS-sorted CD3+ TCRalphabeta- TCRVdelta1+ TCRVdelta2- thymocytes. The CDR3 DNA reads TGTGCTCTTGGGGAACAGAGGATAGATCCTACCTACGTGGGGTTATACACCGATAAACCCATCTTT. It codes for CALGEQRIDPTYVGLYTDKPIF.